The rows below give T cell receptor beta chains drawn from one sample of a study of shared clonotypes between healthy human individuals. Profiling relied on immunoSEQ multiplex PCR, and the TCRdb table lists in-frame clones only, not all of them. The data hold approximately 240,000 clones, with about 69% observed a single time. Sequencing used memory CD4+ T cells sorted from blood. These TCRs come from a man between 25 and 39 years old in good health. The CDR3 runs from the conserved cysteine through the conserved F or W. D genes are given only for firm matches.

V gene	J gene	D gene	CDR3 length	CDR3 protein
TRBV4-3	TRBJ1-2	NA	13	CASSQRGTNGYTF
TRBV7-9	TRBJ2-7	TRBD1	15	CASTSGDRDSYEQYF
TRBV27	TRBJ2-1	TRBD1	14	CASSFRQGVNEQFF
TRBV14	TRBJ1-2	TRBD1	17	CASSQLQGAVIDYGYTF
TRBV19	TRBJ2-2	NA	16	CASRPGRTSVSGELFF
TRBV6-5	TRBJ2-7	NA	11	CASSFYGEQYF
TRBV11-2	TRBJ2-1	NA	15	CASSSMDNLYNEQFF
TRBV5-1	TRBJ1-3	NA	16	CASSTLNTGPGNTIYF
TRBV11-2	TRBJ2-7	NA	12	CASSSRIGEQYF
TRBV27	TRBJ2-1	TRBD2	13	CASRGTSGSEQFF
TRBV7-2	TRBJ1-5	NA	14	CASSPQGSNQPQHF
TRBV28	TRBJ2-7	NA	15	CASIDGGAGTYEQYF
TRBV9	TRBJ2-5	NA	13	CASSVESPGTQYF
TRBV5-1	TRBJ2-5	NA	15	CASSVRLERRETQYF
TRBV19	TRBJ1-1	TRBD1	14	CASTRGPMSTEAFF
TRBV5-5	TRBJ2-1	NA	15	CASSYTGTRANEQFF
TRBV7-3	TRBJ2-7	TRBD2	15	CASSITSGPSYEQYF
TRBV6-5	TRBJ1-1	NA	15	CASSFDKGIGTEAFF
TRBV5-6	TRBJ2-5	NA	13	CASSFRHQETQYF
TRBV9	TRBJ2-5	NA	14	CASSVSQGQETQYF
TRBV11-2	TRBJ2-7	NA	14	CASSSQGGSYEQYF
TRBV5-1	TRBJ2-1	NA	14	CASNPGTPNNEQFF
TRBV28	TRBJ2-1	TRBD2	16	CASTGRGTSVTREQFF
TRBV28	TRBJ1-5	NA	15	CASSSAFMGNQPQHF
TRBV9	TRBJ2-7	NA	14	CASSQTGLLYEQYF
TRBV6-5	TRBJ2-7	NA	12	CASSSRSYEQYF